This T cell receptor (beta chain) was retrieved from a study of cytomegalovirus exposure and HLA in healthy donors. Study conclusions and caveats: Listed as cytomegalovirus-associated were 150 or so TCR beta chains.

The repertoire was sequenced with immunoSEQ multiplex PCR; TCRdb's copy has only in-frame clones and lacks some. The table records about 160,000 clones, 95% to 96% of them present only once. About this clone: Its target is unknown.

The sample consisted of PBMCs. This clonotype was obtained from a woman under 30 in good health and CMV-seronegative.

The CDR3 protein is CASKESETQYF. The CDR3 region has the DNA TGTGCCAGCAAAGAGTCAGAGACCCAGTACTTC. The V gene is TRBV6-1, the J gene TRBJ2-5; the D is unclear. The CDR3 loop spans 11 amino acids. V dropped 7 bases and J dropped 4 bases, with 7 bases sitting between them. Germline CDR1 and CDR2: MNHNS and SASEGT.